The 20 T cell receptor beta chains given below trace back to one sample, sequenced in a study of T cell repertoires in cytomegalovirus infection. These receptors' targets are unknown. TCRdb fed the reads into MiXCR, producing one record per CDR3 protein. The table has some 70,000 distinct CDR3 sequences, roughly 20% seen once. Sequenced input: PBMCs, sequenced either directly or after in vitro stimulation (not recorded which). These receptors all stem from a human donor in good health (CMV status not recorded). Some clones in this sample may be carry-over from other donors' samples.

The genes are TRBV19 and TRBJ2-1, with 9 bases matching TRBD1. Germline CDR1 and CDR2: LNHDA and SQIVND (reference sequence). The junction had 3 bases not matched to a gene; V was cut back by 4 bases and J by 2 bases. The CDR3 runs 15 residues. DNA for the CDR3: TGTGCCAGTAGTAGGACAGGGGTGACCTACAATGAGCAGTTCTTC. Its translation is CASSRTGVTYNEQFF.

The V call is TRBV20-1, the J call TRBJ1-1; the D is unclear. This CDR3 has 12 amino acids. Germline CDR1 and CDR2: DFQATT and SNEGSKA (reference sequence). V was pared by 3 bases and J by 7 bases, with 12 bases between. The CDR3 region is CSARTGPFEAFF. As DNA, the CDR3 is TGCAGTGCTAGGACGGGCCCCTTTGAAGCTTTCTTT.

The chain links TRBV6-1 to TRBJ2-1, with TRBD1 identical over 9 bases. CDR3 size: 15 residues. V dropped 3 bases and J dropped 4; count of bases not matched to a gene: 4. Germline V gene lookup returns CDR1 MNHNS and CDR2 SASEGT. DNA for the CDR3: TGTGCCAGCAGTGAGCCCGGGACAGGGTACAATGAGCAGTTCTTC. This encodes CASSEPGTGYNEQFF.

This clonotype occurred a few times. The chain combines TRBV7-9 with TRBJ1-5, with 8 bases identical to TRBD1. The trim removed 5 bases at V and 5 bases at J, leaving 8 bases unmatched. CDR3 length: 15 residues. Germline lookup yields CDR1 SEHNR and CDR2 FQNEAQ (reference sequence). CDR3 protein: CASSPYDRGDQPQHF. The CDR3 nucleotides are TGTGCCAGCAGCCCCTATGACAGGGGCGATCAGCCCCAGCATTTT.

The chain joins TRBV11-3 to TRBJ2-1; no clear D gene. Germline V gene sequence: CDR1 SGHNT, CDR2 YENEEA. The V gene lost 6 bases and the J gene lost 7 bases, with 13 bases spanning the gap. The CDR3 runs 13 residues. CDR3 in DNA: TGTGCCAGCAGTTACTTCCTCGGGAATGAGCAGTTCTTC. This sequence encodes CASSYFLGNEQFF.

The chain joins TRBV11-2 to TRBJ2-7; no definite D call. The CDR3 spans 13 residues. Germline V gene lookup returns CDR1 SGHAT and CDR2 FQNNGV. V dropped 0 bases and J dropped 3 bases, with 6 bases sitting between them. The CDR3 spells CASSLERFYEQYF. CDR3 coding DNA: TGTGCCAGCAGCTTAGAACGCTTCTACGAGCAGTACTTC.

This clonotype has more than one count but fewer than ten. The chain has TRBV15 and TRBJ2-1; no clear D gene. This CDR3 region has 14 residues. Germline-derived CDR1 and CDR2 are LNHNV and YYDKDF (reference sequence). Trimming took off 7 bases at V and 0 bases at J, with 10 bases between the two ends. CDR3 sequence: CATTNRSSYNEQFF. CDR3 coding DNA: TGTGCCACCACCAACCGGAGCTCCTACAATGAGCAGTTCTTC.

This clonotype was picked up a small number of times. The chain recombines TRBV27 with TRBJ1-6; possible D gene TRBD1, 6 bases. Germline-derived CDR1 and CDR2 are MNHEY and SMNVEV (reference sequence). V was clipped by 6 bases and J by 9 bases, with 21 bases between them. CDR3 length equals 16 residues. The CDR3 DNA follows: TGTGCCAGCAGCCGCCGGCAGGGGACTTCGGGTTCACCCCTCCACTTT. This gives the protein CASSRRQGTSGSPLHF.

CDR3 coding DNA: TGTGCCAGCAGTGGAAAGACTCCCTACTACGAGCAGTACTTC. It translates to CASSGKTPYYEQYF. The chain joins TRBV6-5 to TRBJ2-7, with D unresolved. Germline V gene lookup returns CDR1 MNHEY and CDR2 SVGAGI. Trimming shortened V by 5 bases and J by 3 bases, and 14 bases separated the two germline ends. The CDR3 sequence is 14 residues long.

This clonotype was detected only a few times. Here the CDR3 reads CASSYGTGYEQYV. Here the CDR3 DNA reads TGTGCCAGCAGCTACGGGACAGGGTACGAGCAGTACGTC. The gene calls are TRBV7-9 and TRBJ2-7; 9 positions agree with TRBD1. This CDR3 is built from 13 residues. Germline CDR1 is SEHNR and CDR2 is FQNEAQ (reference sequence). V dropped 4 bases and J dropped 4; count of bases not matched to a gene: 2.

The chain combines TRBV10-3 with TRBJ2-5; 8 bases are a match to TRBD2. The CDR3 is made up of 14 amino acids. V shed 3 bases, J shed 2 bases, and the junction held 2 bases outside the gene matches. Germline V CDR1 and CDR2: ENHRY, SYGVKD. The CDR3 coding sequence is TGTGCCATCAGTGACGGGAGGGGACAAGAGACCCAGTACTTC. Protein: CAISDGRGQETQYF.

The rearrangement links TRBV7-3 to TRBJ2-1; 8 bases are a match to TRBD2. The CDR3 covers 18 residues. Per germline, CDR1 SGHTA and CDR2 FQGTGA. With 1 base clipped from V and 4 bases from J, the junction kept 12 bases outside the gene matches. The CDR3 sequence is CASSLRPAGTREYNEQFF. The DNA of the CDR3 is TGTGCCAGCAGCTTAAGGCCCGCCGGGACTAGGGAATACAATGAGCAGTTCTTC.

V gene TRBV12-3 or TRBV12-4 combines with J gene TRBJ1-4; 8 positions agree with TRBD1. V shed 6 bases and J 5 bases; nucleotides not matched to a gene: 5. CDR3 size: 14 residues. CDR3 sequence (DNA): TGTGCCAGCAGCCACAGGGGGTGGAATGAAAAACTGTTTTTT. Protein product: CASSHRGWNEKLFF.

The chain has TRBV4-2 and TRBJ2-5; 9 positions match TRBD2. The germline gives CDR1 LGHNA, CDR2 YNFKEQ. Germline trimming cut 1 base from V and 4 bases from J; bases unmatched to any gene: 7. The CDR3 has 16 amino acids. The CDR3 here is CASSQGDISGRETQYF. For the CDR3, the DNA is TGTGCCAGCAGCCAAGGGGATATTAGCGGGAGAGAGACCCAGTACTTC.

At least ten counts were recorded for this clonotype. J is TRBJ2-5 and V is TRBV7-2, with 7 bases lining up with TRBD2. The CDR3 runs 14 residues. Germline values: CDR1 SGHTA, CDR2 FQGNSA. After removal of 6 bases from V and 5 bases from J, the junction contained 9 bases not matched to a gene. The CDR3 spells CASSPGTKWETQYF. As DNA, the CDR3 is TGTGCCAGCAGTCCCGGGACTAAATGGGAGACCCAGTACTTC.

This clonotype was counted only a few times. The chain is built from TRBV28 and TRBJ2-6, with TRBD1 identical over 7 bases. CDR3 size: 15 residues. V was pared by 5 bases and J by 4 bases, with 5 bases of the junction left unmatched. CDR1 MDHEN and CDR2 SYDVKM come from the germline V gene. The CDR3 is CASSPGTAGANVLTF. The CDR3 coding sequence is TGTGCCAGCAGTCCGGGGACAGCCGGGGCCAACGTCCTGACTTTC.

The rearrangement joins TRBV12-3 or TRBV12-4 to TRBJ1-4; maybe TRBD1 (6 bases). Trimming took off 6 bases at V and 8 bases at J, with 10 bases between the two ends. This CDR3 has 12 amino acids. Written as DNA, the CDR3 is TGTGCCAGCAGGCCCGGGGGCGAAAAACTGTTTTTT. Translating gives CASRPGGEKLFF.

V usage is TRBV12-3 or TRBV12-4 and J usage is TRBJ1-2, with TRBD1 identical over 7 bases. The junction had 2 bases not matched to a gene; V was cut back by 1 base and J by 6 bases. The CDR3 is made up of 13 amino acids. The CDR3 coding sequence is TGTGCCAGCAGTTTAGGGCAGGGGGATGGCTACACCTTC. Protein sequence: CASSLGQGDGYTF.

This clonotype was recorded a few times. The V gene is TRBV7-2, the J gene TRBJ1-2; 7 bases align to TRBD1. The CDR3 loop spans 14 amino acids. Germline CDR1 reads SGHTA; CDR2 reads FQGNSA. V gave up 4 bases and J gave up 8 bases; unmatched junction bases: 10. Here the CDR3 reads CASSSQTGTAGYTF. CDR3 nucleotides: TGTGCCAGCAGCTCACAGACAGGGACAGCCGGCTACACCTTC.

The V call is TRBV19, the J call TRBJ2-2; D remains ambiguous. Germline CDR1 is LNHDA and CDR2 is SQIVND (reference sequence). This CDR3 region has 11 residues. Trimming removed 8 bases from V and 7 bases from J, with 8 bases in between. The CDR3 reads CASLTSGELFF. CDR3 bases: TGTGCCAGTCTGACGAGCGGGGAGCTGTTTTTT. Filled out from reference TRBV19 and TRBJ2-2, the complete variable domain reads DGGITQSPKYLFRKEGQNVTLSCEQNLNHDAMYWYRQDPGQGLRLIYYSQIVNDFQKGDIAEGYSVSREKKESFPLTVTSAQKNPTAFYLCASLTSGELFFGEGSRLTVL.